The rows below give T cell receptor beta chains drawn from one sample of a study of molecular identifiers for immune sequencing clone quantification. TCRdb redid the calling of the PCR reads with MiXCR, one entry per CDR3 protein. The sample holds 20,000 to 25,000 distinct CDR3 sequences, 15% to 20% seen once. The sample comprised naive CD8+ T cells from blood, with Jurkat cell RNA spiked in. The receptors were gathered from a human donor in good health. Some libraries in this study had Jurkat cell RNA spiked in. Each CDR3 is given with its conserved first and last residue. D genes are given only for firm matches. Clone sizes are given selectively: once, few, many, or a class where the clone is expanded.

TRBJ2-7	many	TRBV4-1	NA	CASSQDLAGVVYEQYF	TGCGCCAGCAGCCAAGATCTTGCCGGGGTCGTCTACGAGCAGTACTTC
TRBJ2-6	medium-sized	TRBV28	TRBD1	CASSFAPRGQSYSGANVLTF	TGTGCCAGCAGTTTCGCGCCCAGGGGACAGAGCTACTCTGGGGCCAACGTCCTGACTTTC
TRBJ2-2	NA	TRBV12-3/TRBV12-4	NA	CASSGGINTGELFF	TGTGCCAGCAGTGGGGGGATAAACACCGGGGAGCTGTTTTTT
TRBJ2-3	many	TRBV12-3/TRBV12-4	NA	CASSSPELGSTDTQYF	TGTGCCAGCAGTTCCCCGGAGCTGGGCAGCACAGATACGCAGTATTTT
TRBJ2-5	many	TRBV7-9	NA	CASSLGTGQETQYF	TGTGCCAGCAGCTTAGGAACAGGACAAGAGACCCAGTACTTC
TRBJ2-7	many	TRBV5-4	NA	CASSFRRADEQYF	TGTGCCAGCAGCTTCCGCAGGGCCGACGAGCAGTACTTC
TRBJ2-7	medium-sized	TRBV2	NA	CASSETARPYEQYF	TGTGCCAGCAGTGAAACGGCCAGGCCCTACGAGCAGTACTTC
TRBJ2-2	many	TRBV4-2	NA	CASSQDRTANTGELFF	TGTGCCAGCAGCCAAGACAGGACAGCGAACACCGGGGAGCTGTTTTTT
TRBJ2-2	NA	TRBV24-1	NA	CAASDTDTGELFF	TGTGCCGCGTCTGACACCGACACCGGGGAGCTGTTTTTT
TRBJ2-7	many	TRBV12-3/TRBV12-4	NA	CASSARPYEQYF	TGTGCCAGCAGTGCTCGACCCTACGAGCAGTACTTC
TRBJ1-5	many	TRBV10-2	NA	CAIAPDFVRQPQHF	TGCGCCATCGCGCCGGACTTTGTGCGTCAGCCCCAGCATTTT
TRBJ2-5	many	TRBV13	NA	CASSGRNGETQYF	TGTGCCAGCAGCGGTCGAAATGGGGAGACCCAGTACTTC
TRBJ2-3	many	TRBV6-1	NA	CASSEDLRLPVNTQYF	TGTGCCAGCAGTGAAGACCTCAGACTACCCGTGAATACGCAGTATTTT
TRBJ2-3	many	TRBV2	NA	CASSELLQVTDTQYF	TGTGCCAGCAGTGAATTATTACAAGTCACAGATACGCAGTATTTT
TRBJ2-7	many	TRBV9	NA	CASSAGGGGVEQYF	TGTGCCAGCAGCGCAGGTGGAGGGGGAGTCGAGCAGTACTTC
TRBJ2-5	NA	TRBV18	TRBD1	CASSPYGQGAEETQYF	TGTGCCAGCTCACCATACGGACAGGGGGCGGAAGAGACCCAGTACTTC
TRBJ2-7	many	TRBV5-4	NA	CASSLTQSSYEQYF	TGTGCCAGCAGCTTGACCCAGAGCTCCTACGAGCAGTACTTC
TRBJ1-5	many	TRBV12-3/TRBV12-4	NA	CASRTGTGPTYSNQPQHF	TGTGCCAGCAGAACCGGGACCGGACCGACTTATAGCAATCAGCCCCAGCATTTT
TRBJ1-1	many	TRBV7-9	TRBD1	CASSHPPDRTYLNTEAFF	TGTGCCAGCAGCCACCCCCCGGACAGGACCTATTTGAACACTGAAGCTTTCTTT
TRBJ1-1	many	TRBV4-3	NA	CASSQDLMNTEAFF	TGCGCCAGCAGCCAAGATTTAATGAACACTGAAGCTTTCTTT
TRBJ2-7	many	TRBV11-2	TRBD2	CASSLLAGGPSEQYF	TGTGCCAGCAGCTTACTAGCGGGGGGGCCGAGCGAGCAGTACTTC
TRBJ2-2	many	TRBV4-3	NA	CASSPRSEVGELFF	TGCGCCAGCAGCCCTCGCAGCGAAGTCGGGGAGCTGTTTTTT
TRBJ1-6	many	TRBV27	NA	CASRSSYNSPLHF	TGTGCCAGCAGGAGCTCCTATAATTCACCCCTCCACTTT
TRBJ2-1	many	TRBV4-1	TRBD2	CASSLYGRSGDEQFF	TGCGCCAGCAGCCTCTACGGCCGAAGCGGGGATGAGCAGTTCTTC
TRBJ2-7	many	TRBV27	TRBD1	CASSLAGTGSYEQYF	TGTGCCAGCAGTTTAGCCGGGACAGGCTCCTACGAGCAGTACTTC
TRBJ2-5	once	TRBV7-6	TRBD2	CASSTQRGGLAGVRQETQCF	TGTGCCAGCAGCACACAGAGAGGTGGACTAGCGGGAGTAAGACAAGAGACCCAGTGCTTC
TRBJ1-5	many	TRBV4-1	NA	CASSPLTGDLNQPQHF	TGCGCCAGCAGCCCACTGACAGGAGATCTGAATCAGCCCCAGCATTTT
TRBJ2-1	few	TRBV4-1	NA	CASSQDVGSYNEQFF	TGCGCCAGCAGCCAAGATGTGGGCTCCTACAATGAGCAGTTCTTC
TRBJ1-2	medium-sized	TRBV28	NA	CASRRKGPNYGYTF	TGTGCCAGCAGAAGGAAGGGGCCTAACTATGGCTACACCTTC
TRBJ2-3	many	TRBV7-2	TRBD2	CASSLETSLDTQYF	TGTGCCAGCAGCTTGGAGACTAGCTTAGATACGCAGTATTTT
TRBJ2-2	many	TRBV29-1	NA	CSVVEDTGELFF	TGCAGCGTTGTGGAGGACACCGGGGAGCTGTTTTTT
TRBJ2-7	many	TRBV6-1	TRBD1	CASSGMGTGAYEQYF	TGTGCCAGCAGTGGGATGGGGACAGGCGCCTACGAGCAGTACTTC
TRBJ2-7	many	TRBV7-9	TRBD1	CASSLPGGEQYF	TGTGCCAGCAGCCTACCAGGGGGCGAGCAGTACTTC
TRBJ1-3	many	TRBV14	NA	CASSQPGFVSGNTIYF	TGTGCCAGCAGCCAACCAGGTTTCGTCTCTGGAAACACCATATATTTT
TRBJ1-1	many	TRBV7-9	NA	CASTLGELAFF	TGTGCCAGCACCTTGGGGGAGTTGGCTTTCTTT